This entry lists 12 T cell receptor beta chains sequenced from one sample in a study of T cell responses to AZD1222 COVID-19 vaccine. Libraries were prepared by immunoSEQ multiplex PCR; TCRdb keeps only in-frame clonotypes and omits some of them. Found here are some 100,000 clones, roughly 90% of them singletons; the top ten hold 3.1%. The specimen comprised peripheral blood, sampled 28 days after the second AZD1222 dose. The receptors were gathered from an adult who received the AZD1222 COVID-19 vaccine.

The CDR3 here is CASSPDSNYGYTF. The CDR3 DNA sequence: TGCGCCAGCAGCCCCGACAGTAACTATGGCTACACCTTC. This chain uses TRBV5-1 with TRBJ1-2; maybe TRBD1 (5 bases). The germline V gene encodes CDR1 SGHRS and CDR2 YFSETQ. The CDR3 totals 13 residues. Trimming stripped 4 bases from V and 1 base from J, with 8 bases between.

This chain links TRBV5-6 with TRBJ2-7; 10 positions match TRBD1. Germline V lookup: CDR1 SGHDT, CDR2 YYEEEE. The CDR3 spans 15 residues. J gave up 2 bases and V 3 bases, and 5 bases lay outside the gene matches. In DNA form, the CDR3 reads TGTGCCAGCAGCTCCGGGACAGGGGCCCCCTACGAGCAGTACTTC. It codes for CASSSGTGAPYEQYF.

The chain is built from TRBV5-5 and TRBJ2-7; D is unresolved. CDR3 length equals 13 residues. Trimming pared 0 bases from V and 3 bases from J, leaving 7 bases between. The germline CDR1 and CDR2 sequences are SGHKS and YYEKEE (reference sequence). The CDR3 is CASSLATYYEQYF. The CDR3 bases are TGTGCCAGCAGCTTGGCCACTTACTACGAGCAGTACTTC.

The chain couples TRBV18 to TRBJ1-5; D remains ambiguous. CDR1 and CDR2 from the germline V gene are KGHSH and LQKENI. CDR3 length: 14 residues. V was cut by 6 bases and J by 7 bases, with 16 bases left in between. As DNA, the CDR3 is TGTGCCAGCTCTCCGGGCCCGACATCCCAGCCCCAGCATTTT. It codes for CASSPGPTSQPQHF.

The chain joins TRBV27 to TRBJ1-5; perhaps TRBD1 as D (5 bases). V was clipped by 5 bases and J by 0 bases, with 11 bases between them. CDR1 and CDR2 (germline): MNHEY, SMNVEV (reference sequence). CDR3 size: 15 residues. The CDR3, as DNA: TGTGCCAGCAGTACACAGGTCGATAGCAATCAGCCCCAGCATTTT. Its translation: CASSTQVDSNQPQHF.

The chain uses TRBV29-1 and TRBJ2-7; weak D call: TRBD1 (5 bases). Per germline, CDR1 SQVTM and CDR2 ANQGSEA. V was trimmed by 0 bases and J by 3 bases, leaving 15 bases between them. This CDR3 is 15 amino acids long. This CDR3 reads CSVEDPSGKDYEQYF. The CDR3 region has the DNA TGCAGCGTTGAAGATCCGTCAGGGAAAGACTACGAGCAGTACTTC.

The V gene is TRBV19, the J gene TRBJ1-2; perhaps TRBD1 as D (6 bases). This CDR3 is built from 14 residues. The germline V gene has CDR1 LNHDA and CDR2 SQIVND (reference sequence). The V gene lost 4 bases and the J gene lost 0 bases, with 9 bases spanning the gap. The CDR3 is CASSTQGTNYGYTF. Written as DNA, the CDR3 is TGTGCCAGTAGTACACAGGGTACTAACTATGGCTACACCTTC.

V usage is TRBV5-1 and J usage is TRBJ1-5, with 9 positions matching TRBD1. Unmatched junction bases numbered 3, after V lost 2 bases and J lost 6 bases. CDR1 and CDR2 from the germline V gene are SGHRS and YFSETQ. The CDR3 is 14 residues long. The CDR3 here is CASSLGQGTQPQHF. The CDR3 DNA reads as TGCGCCAGCAGCTTAGGACAGGGGACTCAGCCCCAGCATTTT.

The rearrangement joins TRBV30 to TRBJ1-1; possible D gene TRBD1, 5 bases. The V end lost 4 bases, the J end lost 4 bases, and 16 bases lay between the germline ends. Germline-derived CDR1 and CDR2 are GTSNPN and SVGIG (reference sequence). This CDR3 comprises 14 residues. The CDR3 loop is CAWTGGIGGTEAFF. The CDR3 nucleotides read TGTGCCTGGACCGGAGGGATCGGGGGCACTGAAGCTTTCTTT.

This clone was recorded once. CDR3 sequence: CASSSNRGVQETQYF. The DNA for the CDR3 is TGTGCCAGCAGCTCTAACAGGGGGGTCCAAGAGACCCAGTACTTC. The V gene is TRBV11-2, the J gene TRBJ2-5; 8 bases agree with TRBD1. The germline gives CDR1 SGHAT, CDR2 FQNNGV. The V segment lost 4 bases and the J segment 1 base; nucleotides outside the gene matches: 5. The CDR3 is made up of 15 amino acids.

This clone was found once. The V and J genes are TRBV4-2 and TRBJ1-5; D is unclear. The V gene's germline CDR1 is LGHNA and CDR2 YNFKEQ. The CDR3 runs 13 residues. With 0 bases removed from V and 9 bases from J, the gap between germline ends came to 9 bases. The CDR3: CASSQESGRPQHF. CDR3 DNA: TGTGCCAGCAGCCAAGAGAGTGGGCGGCCCCAGCATTTT.

The chain has TRBV6-2 or TRBV6-3 and TRBJ1-2; TRBD1 is a possible D gene (5 bases). CDR1 is MNHEY, CDR2 SVGEGT, per germline. The CDR3 loop spans 15 amino acids. V lost 5 bases to trimming and J lost 4 bases, with 17 bases between them. The CDR3 spells CASSDEWGVAYGYTF. CDR3 coding DNA: TGTGCCAGCAGTGACGAATGGGGGGTCGCCTATGGCTACACCTTC.